One sample yielded the 21 T cell receptor beta chains listed below, sequenced in a study of T cell changes during pregnancy in multiple sclerosis. Profiled with immunoSEQ multiplex PCR; TCRdb holds only in-frame clones, not every one. Of 20,000 to 25,000 clones in the sample, about 85% are singletons; the top ten hold roughly 14%. The specimen comprised CD8+ T cells from peripheral blood mononuclear cells, sampled in the first trimester of pregnancy. These receptors all stem from a female donor in good health, enrolled as a control in a pregnancy study.

This clone is classed as medium-sized. CDR3 nucleotide sequence: TGTGCCAGCAGTGAGTCGGAGTTGAACACTGAAGCTTTCTTT. Translating it yields CASSESELNTEAFF. The chain uses TRBV6-1 and TRBJ1-1, with D unclear. The germline CDR1 and CDR2 sequences are MNHNS and SASEGT. V was cut by 3 bases and J by 0 bases, with 8 bases left in between. The CDR3 loop spans 14 amino acids.

V usage is TRBV28 and J usage is TRBJ1-1; 11 bases map to TRBD1. Germline V gene data show CDR1 as MDHEN and CDR2 as SYDVKM. CDR3 length equals 15 residues. Trimming took 5 bases from V and 5 from J; bases not matched to a gene: 7. The CDR3 DNA reads TGTGCCAGCAGTCGATCCGGGACAGGGGGGACTGAAGCTTTCTTT. This gives the protein CASSRSGTGGTEAFF.

This clone was seen a single time. The chain couples TRBV7-9 to TRBJ1-5, with unresolved D. The CDR3 spans 14 residues. The germline gives CDR1 SEHNR, CDR2 FQNEAQ (reference sequence). The V and J ends lost 0 bases and 5 bases respectively, with 8 bases between them. The CDR3 spells CASSLADGDQPQHF. CDR3 coding DNA: TGTGCCAGCAGCTTAGCGGACGGGGATCAGCCCCAGCATTTT.

This chain links TRBV19 with TRBJ1-5, with D perhaps matching TRBD1 (5 bases). Trimming left V 6 bases short and J 1 base short, with 13 bases between. The CDR3 covers 15 residues. The V gene's germline CDR1 is LNHDA and CDR2 SQIVND (reference sequence). CDR3 protein: CASRVQASSNQPQHF. Here the CDR3 DNA reads TGTGCCAGTAGGGTACAGGCTTCGAGCAATCAGCCCCAGCATTTT.

A few counts support this clone. The V and J genes are TRBV7-2 and TRBJ1-1; possible D gene TRBD1, 5 bases. V was cut by 6 bases and J by 6 bases, with 17 bases left in between. The CDR3 sequence is 14 residues long. Looked up from germline, CDR1 is SGHTA and CDR2 is FQGNSA. CDR3 in DNA: TGTGCCAGCAGACCCGACAGTGCCGTCCCTGAAGCTTTCTTT. Its protein product is CASRPDSAVPEAFF.

The chain uses TRBV30 and TRBJ1-1; D possibly corresponds to TRBD1 (5 bases). CDR3 length equals 13 residues. V dropped 3 bases and J dropped 11 bases, with 19 bases sitting between them. CDR1 and CDR2 from the germline V gene are GTSNPN and SVGIG (reference sequence). CDR3 nucleotide sequence: TGTGCCTGGAGCTCCGGGGAGGGGTTTATTGCTTTCTTT. Its protein is CAWSSGEGFIAFF.

This sequence joins TRBV5-6 and TRBJ2-2; TRBD2 matches 13 bases. The J segment lost 6 bases and the V segment lost 2 bases, leaving 7 bases of the junction unmatched. The CDR3 totals 17 residues. CDR1 is SGHDT and CDR2 is YYEEEE in the germline V gene. The CDR3 spells CASSFFTGTSGAGELFF. CDR3 bases: TGTGCCAGCAGCTTTTTCACCGGGACTAGCGGGGCCGGGGAGCTGTTTTTT.

J is TRBJ1-4 and V is TRBV7-6; D gene ambiguous. Germline values: CDR1 SGHVS, CDR2 FNYEAQ. The CDR3 is 15 residues long. V gave up 1 base and J gave up 4 bases, with 10 bases separating them. CDR3 region: CASSLVSTVNEKLFF. The CDR3 nucleotides read TGTGCCAGCAGCTTAGTTTCCACGGTTAATGAAAAACTGTTTTTT.

The chain links TRBV4-2 to TRBJ2-2, with 9 bases fitting TRBD1. CDR3 length equals 15 residues. V shed 4 bases, J shed 3 bases, and the junction held 3 bases outside the gene matches. Germline V gene lookup returns CDR1 LGHNA and CDR2 YNFKEQ. This chain's CDR3 is CASSPGQGDTGELFF. The CDR3, as DNA: TGTGCCAGCAGCCCGGGACAGGGCGACACCGGGGAGCTGTTTTTT.

V gene TRBV2 combines with J gene TRBJ1-2; 8 bases agree with TRBD1. The CDR3 is 14 residues long. The germline gives CDR1 SNHLY, CDR2 FYNNEI. The V gene end was trimmed by 2 bases and the J gene end by 2 bases; junction bases not matched to a gene: 1. CDR3 sequence reads: CASSERTGNYGYTF. CDR3 bases: TGTGCCAGCAGTGAAAGGACAGGGAACTATGGCTACACCTTC.

V usage is TRBV27 and J usage is TRBJ1-2, with 8 positions matching TRBD1. Looked up from germline, CDR1 is MNHEY and CDR2 is SMNVEV (reference sequence). This CDR3 has 15 amino acids. V shed 1 base and J 7 bases; nucleotides not matched to a gene: 8. CDR3 region: CASSLFGTGEGGYTF. The DNA of the CDR3 is TGTGCCAGCAGTTTATTTGGGACAGGTGAAGGTGGCTACACCTTC.

CDR3 sequence reads: CASSLSSLGYNEQFF. Written as DNA, the CDR3 is TGTGCCAGCAGCTTGTCTAGCCTGGGCTACAATGAGCAGTTCTTC. The J gene is TRBJ2-1, the V gene TRBV7-8, with a possible D match to TRBD2 (5 bases). V lost 3 bases and J lost 3, with 12 bases in between. This CDR3 comprises 15 residues. Germline CDR1 and CDR2: SGHVS and FQNEAQ.

This chain links TRBV9 with TRBJ2-7, with a possible D match to TRBD2 (6 bases). Deletions cut 0 bases from V and 6 bases from J, with 10 bases between. The CDR3 covers 13 residues. Germline V gene sequence: CDR1 SGDLS, CDR2 YYNGEE. The CDR3 region is CASSVERVGEQYF. CDR3 nucleotide sequence: TGTGCCAGCAGCGTAGAGCGGGTCGGCGAGCAGTACTTC.

This sequence joins TRBV5-8 and TRBJ2-1, with D tentatively TRBD2 (6 bases). This CDR3 spans 15 amino acids. Germline V gives CDR1 SGHTS, CDR2 YDEGEE. V lost 4 bases, J lost 3 bases, and 14 bases lay in between. CDR3 bases: TGTGCCAGCAGCGGGGACTTGGGGATCTACAATGAGCAGTTCTTC. Protein sequence: CASSGDLGIYNEQFF.

This chain links TRBV30 with TRBJ2-7; 11 bases match TRBD1. The germline V gene encodes CDR1 GTSNPN and CDR2 SVGIG (reference sequence). V was pared by 2 bases and J by 6 bases, with 6 bases of the junction left unmatched. The CDR3 contains 14 residues. DNA for the CDR3: TGTGCCTGGAGTACCGGGACAGGGGGTGCCGAGCAGTACTTC. It yields the protein CAWSTGTGGAEQYF.

The chain couples TRBV6-1 to TRBJ1-2, with 7 bases fitting TRBD1. This CDR3 contains 14 residues. Germline V gene sequence: CDR1 MNHNS, CDR2 SASEGT. J was trimmed by 4 bases and V by 5 bases; bases with no gene match: 7. In DNA, the CDR3 is TGTGCCAGCAGTAACCTCAGGGGGTCCTATGGCTACACCTTC. It translates to CASSNLRGSYGYTF.

The chain is built from TRBV19 and TRBJ1-2; D not resolved. V gave up 1 base and J gave up 6 bases, with 9 bases separating them. The CDR3 is 13 amino acids. Germline V CDR1 and CDR2: LNHDA, SQIVND (reference sequence). The CDR3 sequence is CASSIVSADGYTF. The DNA for the CDR3 is TGTGCCAGTAGTATAGTTTCCGCGGATGGCTACACCTTC.

The V gene is TRBV6-6, the J gene TRBJ2-5; D is ambiguous. Per the germline V gene, CDR1 is MNHNY and CDR2 is SVGAGI (reference sequence). V lost 0 bases to trimming and J lost 2 bases, with 4 bases between them. The CDR3 has 13 amino acids. The DNA of the CDR3 is TGTGCCAGCAGTTACTCGGAGCAAGAGACCCAGTACTTC. This translates into CASSYSEQETQYF.

This chain links TRBV6-4 with TRBJ2-1; possible D gene TRBD2, 5 bases. CDR1 and CDR2 from the germline V gene are MRHNA and SNTAGT. CDR3 length: 14 amino acids. Trimming removed 3 bases from V and 4 bases from J, with 10 bases in between. CDR3 in amino acids: CASSETGEYNEQFF. CDR3 nucleotide sequence: TGTGCCAGCAGTGAGACTGGGGAGTACAATGAGCAGTTCTTC.

The chain couples TRBV19 to TRBJ2-1; weak D call: TRBD2 (7 bases). The V gene's germline CDR1 is LNHDA and CDR2 SQIVND (reference sequence). CDR3 length equals 15 residues. V lost 7 bases and J 2 bases, leaving 15 bases between the germline ends. The CDR3 loop is CASTPSGGPYNEQFF. The CDR3 DNA reads TGTGCCAGTACCCCGTCGGGGGGCCCCTACAATGAGCAGTTCTTC.

The chain combines TRBV5-6 with TRBJ2-2; D remains ambiguous. Germline CDR1 is SGHDT and CDR2 is YYEEEE. Trimming stripped 4 bases from V and 5 bases from J, with 21 bases between. The CDR3 is 17 amino acids. The CDR3 is CASSPHRGRSLTGELFF. The CDR3 DNA reads as TGTGCCAGCAGCCCACACCGCGGCAGAAGTCTAACCGGGGAGCTGTTTTTT.